The rows below give T cell receptor beta chains drawn from one sample of a study of cytomegalovirus exposure and HLA in healthy donors. Clones were sequenced by immunoSEQ multiplex PCR, and TCRdb holds only the in-frame ones, with some missing. The sample includes about 110,000 clones, approximately 84% seen only once; the top ten take about 2.3%. The source material was PBMCs. Every receptor here comes from a man aged 30-40 years in good health and CMV-seronegative. Both conserved end residues are trimmed from each CDR3. Each record gives: J gene, V gene, CDR3 protein.

J gene: TRBJ1-5
V gene: TRBV6-4
CDR3 protein: ASSPYRESNQPQH

J gene: TRBJ2-1
V gene: TRBV5-1
CDR3 protein: ASSLSTNEQF

J gene: TRBJ2-1
V gene: TRBV9
CDR3 protein: ASSFGLGVNEQF

J gene: TRBJ1-2
V gene: TRBV5-1
CDR3 protein: ASSAGQGTGGYT

J gene: TRBJ2-2
V gene: TRBV5-1
CDR3 protein: ASRPDTGELF

J gene: TRBJ2-5
V gene: TRBV25-1
CDR3 protein: ASSEGGAGPRTQY

J gene: TRBJ1-5
V gene: TRBV30
CDR3 protein: AWSAGSNQPQH

J gene: TRBJ2-3
V gene: TRBV27
CDR3 protein: ASSLLFTDTQY

J gene: TRBJ2-3
V gene: TRBV6-5
CDR3 protein: ASSYQTGITDTQY

J gene: TRBJ2-7
V gene: TRBV2
CDR3 protein: ASRDRGYEQY

J gene: TRBJ2-3
V gene: TRBV9
CDR3 protein: ASSVEGNTDTQY

J gene: TRBJ1-1
V gene: TRBV30
CDR3 protein: AWRVQGARTEAF

J gene: TRBJ2-3
V gene: TRBV11-3
CDR3 protein: ASSYGTAGARDTQY

J gene: TRBJ1-1
V gene: TRBV9
CDR3 protein: ASSVEDRVAEAF

J gene: TRBJ2-7
V gene: TRBV7-2
CDR3 protein: ASSLDTSWYEQY

J gene: TRBJ1-2
V gene: TRBV9
CDR3 protein: ASSVADRSYGYT

J gene: TRBJ1-6
V gene: TRBV29-1
CDR3 protein: SVADRGNSPLH

J gene: TRBJ1-1
V gene: TRBV7-3
CDR3 protein: ASSPRTGITEAF

J gene: TRBJ2-7
V gene: TRBV2
CDR3 protein: ASSESGQGAEQY

J gene: TRBJ1-1
V gene: TRBV20-1
CDR3 protein: SSLLNTEAF

J gene: TRBJ2-7
V gene: TRBV29-1
CDR3 protein: SVGDRGQDEQY

J gene: TRBJ2-1
V gene: TRBV7-9
CDR3 protein: ASRKEVLGEQF

J gene: TRBJ2-3
V gene: TRBV6-4
CDR3 protein: ASSDSLGGSDTQY

J gene: TRBJ2-5
V gene: TRBV6-5
CDR3 protein: ASSYLAGGRETQY

J gene: TRBJ1-4
V gene: TRBV30
CDR3 protein: AWATHRALNEKLF

J gene: TRBJ2-2
V gene: TRBV29-1
CDR3 protein: SVDGSGTGELF

J gene: TRBJ1-5
V gene: TRBV6-1
CDR3 protein: ASSGFSGDNQPQH

J gene: TRBJ1-5
V gene: TRBV6-5
CDR3 protein: ASSSRGFQPQH

J gene: TRBJ1-1
V gene: TRBV28
CDR3 protein: ASSPGGGGIWVAF

J gene: TRBJ2-5
V gene: TRBV7-9
CDR3 protein: ASSGLQDFGTQY

J gene: TRBJ1-1
V gene: TRBV28
CDR3 protein: ASSTPAQGHTEAF

J gene: TRBJ2-2
V gene: TRBV10-2
CDR3 protein: ASSEPTGGGELF

J gene: TRBJ1-4
V gene: TRBV25-1
CDR3 protein: ASSESGTGGEKLF

J gene: TRBJ1-1
V gene: TRBV7-3
CDR3 protein: ASSFRVNTEAF

J gene: TRBJ1-5
V gene: TRBV29-1
CDR3 protein: SVDNWETGFNQPQH

J gene: TRBJ1-1
V gene: TRBV9
CDR3 protein: ASSVDAGAEAF

J gene: TRBJ1-2
V gene: TRBV7-8
CDR3 protein: ASSPRTGVRAGYT

J gene: TRBJ1-5
V gene: TRBV5-1
CDR3 protein: ASSLEGGNQPQH

J gene: TRBJ2-7
V gene: TRBV30
CDR3 protein: AWSSGTEGNEQY

J gene: TRBJ1-5
V gene: TRBV12-5
CDR3 protein: ASGLGALGGADQPQH

J gene: TRBJ1-2
V gene: TRBV19
CDR3 protein: ASSMTSSTNYGYT

J gene: TRBJ1-3
V gene: TRBV7-9
CDR3 protein: AISWGDGNTIY

J gene: TRBJ2-2
V gene: TRBV30
CDR3 protein: AWSPAGELF

J gene: TRBJ2-1
V gene: TRBV28
CDR3 protein: ASRVLAGSYNEQF